The clone carrying this T cell receptor (beta chain) was seen only a few times. The sample belongs to a study of cytomegalovirus exposure and HLA in healthy donors. In the PCR, 60 Vbeta and 13 Jbeta primers were used. Clones were sequenced by immunoSEQ multiplex PCR, and TCRdb holds only the in-frame ones, with some missing. The sample has fewer than 200,000 clones, 75% seen once. The sequence was collected from a woman aged 50 to 65 in good health and CMV-seropositive. The sample was PBMCs.

CDR3 sequence (DNA): TGTGCCAGCAGCTTGGTTCGAGACATCAAGCCCCAGCATTTT. It yields the protein CASSLVRDIKPQHF. The chain employs TRBV5-8 and TRBJ1-5; D is unclear. V shed 0 bases and J shed 8 bases, with 12 bases lying between them. The germline V gene encodes CDR1 SGHTS and CDR2 YDEGEE. CDR3 length: 14 residues.